This TCR beta chain was found in a study of blood T cell repertoires in COVID-19. In terms of age and location, participants ranged from roughly 18 to 100 years and lived in about 25 US areas. Participants had their cohort set by participant-reported clinical history. The study recruited exposed participants who had met a COVID-19 case within 2 weeks before entry. As originally analysed: Counts of nucleated cells, estimated from reference gene primer amplification, were obtained. The data were produced by immunoSEQ multiplex PCR, yet TCRdb's version contains in-frame clones alone and is incomplete. V, J and clone size are those of that table, while D and trimming were read from the DNA. The sample lists some 340,000 clones; 90% to 95% were seen once. V trimming: 5 bases; J trimming: 8 bases; junction bases outside the gene matches: 9. CDR1 and CDR2 (germline): SGHDT, YYEEEE. CDR3 length: 13 residues.

This clone occurred a few times. Sample: PBMCs or T cells enriched from blood (not recorded which). The chain has TRBV5-6 and TRBJ1-2, with 7 positions matching TRBD1. The sequence derives from a woman in her thirties who had been exposed to COVID-19. The CDR3 nucleotides read TGTGCCAGCAGTCGAACAGGGGTCGGGGGCTACACCTTC. It translates to CASSRTGVGGYTF. The whole variable domain, filled in from reference TRBV5-6 and TRBJ1-2, reads DAGVTQSPTHLIKTRGQQVTLRCSPKSGHDTVSWYQQALGQGPQFIFQYYEEEERQRGNFPDRFSGHQFPNYSSELNVNALLLGDSALYLCASSRTGVGGYTFGSGTRLTVV.